A single sample gave rise to the 26 T cell receptor beta chains below, sequenced in a study of blood T cell repertoires in COVID-19. The method was immunoSEQ multiplex PCR; TCRdb's version includes in-frame clones alone and lacks a portion of them. The sample has about 81,000 clones, roughly 87% seen once; the top ten hold approximately 5.2%. Sequencing used peripheral blood. Every receptor here comes from a woman older than 75 with active COVID-19.

The count of this clone is one. This rearrangement joins TRBV6-5 to TRBJ1-1; TRBD1 might be the D (5 bases). Germline CDR1 reads MNHEY; CDR2 reads SVGAGI. V was pared by 0 bases and J by 5 bases, with 13 bases between. This CDR3 is built from 15 residues. The CDR3 is CASSYSRTFNTEAFF. CDR3 DNA sequence: TGTGCCAGCAGTTACTCCAGGACATTTAATACTGAAGCTTTCTTT.

The chain uses TRBV6-5 and TRBJ1-4; TRBD1 agrees at 9 bases. Germline assignment: CDR1 MNHEY and CDR2 SVGAGI. Unmatched junction bases numbered 3, after V lost 6 bases and J lost 7 bases. The CDR3 is 13 residues long. The CDR3 DNA sequence: TGTGCCAGCAGGGGGACAGGGCTTGAAAAACTGTTTTTT. This encodes CASRGTGLEKLFF.

This chain connects TRBV19 to TRBJ2-1; 12 bases line up with TRBD2. The ends lost 7 bases at V and 2 bases at J; junction bases unmatched: 15. The CDR3 is 19 amino acids. Germline lookup yields CDR1 LNHDA and CDR2 SQIVND (reference sequence). The CDR3 reads CASTTGLTSGSSAYNEQFF. The DNA of the CDR3 is TGTGCCAGTACCACAGGCCTGACTAGCGGGAGCTCCGCCTACAATGAGCAGTTCTTC.

V gene TRBV21-1 combines with J gene TRBJ2-1; the table names TRBD2, a call not compared with the DNA. TRBV21-1 is noted as a pseudogene. The CDR3 totals 16 residues. CDR3 region: CASNKLGRALANEQFF. The DNA of the CDR3 is TGTGCCAGCAACAAGTTGGGGAGGGCGTTAGCCAATGAGCAGTTCTTC.

This chain links TRBV7-2 with TRBJ2-7; 7 bases match TRBD1. With 5 bases clipped from V and 2 bases from J, the junction kept 6 bases outside the gene matches. The CDR3 is 14 residues long. Germline CDR1 SGHTA, CDR2 FQGNSA. The CDR3 is CASSQRTGTYEQYF. The DNA for the CDR3 is TGTGCCAGCAGCCAGCGGACAGGCACCTACGAGCAGTACTTC.

The rearrangement joins TRBV2 to TRBJ2-5, with D possibly being TRBD1 (6 bases). This CDR3 has 13 residues. Germline CDR1 and CDR2: SNHLY and FYNNEI. The germline V and J ends were trimmed by 2 bases and 7 bases, with 11 bases remaining between them. CDR3 DNA sequence: TGTGCCAGCAGTGAAAACAGGGCTGGGACCCAGTACTTC. It specifies CASSENRAGTQYF.

The chain uses TRBV7-3 and TRBJ2-1, with 8 positions matching TRBD1. Trimming at V came to 5 bases and at J to 8 bases, leaving 5 bases not matched to a gene. Germline values: CDR1 SGHTA, CDR2 FQGTGA. This CDR3 has 13 amino acids. CDR3 sequence (DNA): TGTGCCAGCAGCAGGACAGGGTCCGATGAGCAGTTCTTC. Amino acids: CASSRTGSDEQFF.

V gene TRBV4-1 combines with J gene TRBJ1-4; the match to TRBD1 covers 8 bases. Unmatched junction bases numbered 8, after V lost 5 bases and J lost 6 bases. The germline CDR1 and CDR2 sequences are MGHRA and YSYEKL. CDR3 length: 15 amino acids. The CDR3 loop reads CASSSETGVYEKLFF. CDR3 DNA: TGCGCCAGCAGCAGCGAGACAGGGGTATATGAAAAACTGTTTTTT.

The chain carries TRBV4-2 and TRBJ1-1, with TRBD1 as a possible D gene (6 bases). The V end was cut by 0 bases, the J end by 1 base, with 12 bases between. Germline V gene lookup returns CDR1 LGHNA and CDR2 YNFKEQ. This CDR3 spans 16 amino acids. The CDR3, as DNA: TGTGCCAGCAGCCAAGACAATACCAGGGGGAACACTGAAGCTTTCTTT. It translates to CASSQDNTRGNTEAFF.

This clone has more than one count but fewer than ten. The chain couples TRBV5-1 to TRBJ2-1, with a weak D call TRBD2 (7 bases). This CDR3 has 13 residues. Looked up from germline, CDR1 is SGHRS and CDR2 is YFSETQ. V was shortened by 4 bases and J by 6 bases, with 11 bases between the two germline ends. CDR3 in amino acids: CASSGGASNEQFF. The DNA for the CDR3 is TGCGCCAGCAGCGGGGGGGCCTCCAATGAGCAGTTCTTC.

The chain employs TRBV5-4 and TRBJ2-7; the match to TRBD1 covers 7 bases. Trimming at V came to 3 bases and at J to 2 bases, leaving 5 bases not matched to a gene. Germline V gene data show CDR1 as SGHNT and CDR2 as YYREEE (reference sequence). The CDR3 sequence is 14 residues long. The CDR3 loop reads CASSYRGGPYEQYF. CDR3 nucleotides: TGTGCCAGCAGCTATAGAGGGGGCCCCTACGAGCAGTACTTC.

The chain uses TRBV7-9 and TRBJ2-7; 9 bases align to TRBD2. The J segment lost 3 bases and the V segment lost 3 bases, leaving 12 bases of the junction unmatched. The CDR3 sequence is 17 residues long. CDR1 and CDR2 (germline): SEHNR, FQNEAQ (reference sequence). The CDR3 is CASSLASGIPHHYEQYF. In DNA form, the CDR3 reads TGTGCCAGCAGCTTGGCTAGCGGGATCCCACACCACTACGAGCAGTACTTC.

The genes are TRBV28 and TRBJ1-4; 8 bases are a match to TRBD1. The CDR3 totals 16 residues. V shed 5 bases and J 3 bases; nucleotides not matched to a gene: 8. Germline V gene lookup returns CDR1 MDHEN and CDR2 SYDVKM. The CDR3 nucleotides are TGTGCCAGCAGTACCGGGACAGGCCACTCTAATGAAAAACTGTTTTTT. Translation gives CASSTGTGHSNEKLFF.

CDR3: CASSFVRDNEQFF. In nucleotides, the CDR3 is TGTGCCAGCAGTTTCGTCAGGGACAATGAGCAGTTCTTC. The rearrangement links TRBV12-3 or TRBV12-4 to TRBJ2-1; TRBD1 might be the D (5 bases). CDR3 length: 13 amino acids. V lost 3 bases and J 5 bases, leaving 8 bases between the germline ends.

The chain couples TRBV6-6 to TRBJ2-1; D unclear. There are 16 residues in the CDR3. With 0 bases removed from V and 0 bases from J, the gap between germline ends came to 9 bases. CDR1 and CDR2 (germline): MNHNY, SVGAGI (reference sequence). The CDR3 reads CASSYSPSSSYNEQFF. The CDR3, as DNA: TGTGCCAGCAGTTACTCCCCTTCGAGCTCCTACAATGAGCAGTTCTTC.

This sequence joins TRBV9 and TRBJ2-1; 7 bases align to TRBD2. From germline, CDR1 is SGDLS and CDR2 YYNGEE. Trimming at V came to 5 bases and at J to 6 bases, leaving 14 bases not matched to a gene. This CDR3 has 16 residues. CDR3 residues: CASSVTSARGVNEQFF. Written as DNA, the CDR3 is TGTGCCAGCAGTGTTACTAGCGCCCGAGGCGTCAATGAGCAGTTCTTC.

CDR3 DNA sequence: TGTGCCAGCATCCGGGGACTAGCGAGTACCGGGGAGCTGTTTTTT. Residues: CASIRGLASTGELFF. The V call is TRBV7-8, the J call TRBJ2-2, with TRBD2 matching over 10 bases. V lost 7 bases and J lost 5; bases outside the gene matches: 7. This CDR3 is 15 amino acids long. The germline V gene encodes CDR1 SGHVS and CDR2 FQNEAQ.

The V gene is TRBV9, the J gene TRBJ2-1, with D possibly matching TRBD1 (5 bases). Trimming took 3 bases from V and 7 from J, leaving 20 bases between them. The CDR3 has 16 residues. The germline V gene encodes CDR1 SGDLS and CDR2 YYNGEE. The CDR3 loop reads CASSEGARPPRNEQFF. The CDR3 DNA reads TGTGCCAGCAGCGAAGGGGCTCGCCCACCCCGAAATGAGCAGTTCTTC.

The chain couples TRBV28 to TRBJ2-5; TRBD2 matches at 9 bases. Trimming at V came to 8 bases and at J to 3 bases, leaving 1 base not matched to a gene. This CDR3 has 12 residues. The V gene's germline CDR1 is MDHEN and CDR2 SYDVKM. CDR3 residues: CASASGKETQYF. CDR3 nucleotide sequence: TGTGCCAGCGCTAGCGGGAAAGAGACCCAGTACTTC.

This clone has a single count. This rearrangement joins TRBV28 to TRBJ1-5; D is unresolved. The germline CDR1 and CDR2 sequences are MDHEN and SYDVKM. The CDR3 extends over 15 amino acids. Between the trimmed V and J ends, which lost 5 bases and 3 bases, there was a span of 14 bases. CDR3 nucleotide sequence: TGTGCCAGCAGTGACGTCCGGGAGATCAATCAGCCCCAGCATTTT. It encodes CASSDVREINQPQHF. The full variable domain, rest sourced from reference TRBV28 and TRBJ1-5, is DVKVTQSSRYLVKRTGEKVFLECVQDMDHENMFWYRQDPGLGLRLIYFSYDVKMKEKGDIPEGYSVSREKKERFSLILESASTNQTSMYLCASSDVREINQPQHFGDGTRLSIL.

The count of this clone is one. CDR3 nucleotide sequence: TGTGCCAGCAGCTGGGGGGTGGCAAGCGGGAGGGTCCGCACAGATACGCAGTATTTT. Amino acid sequence: CASSWGVASGRVRTDTQYF. The chain carries TRBV7-3 and TRBJ2-3, with 10 bases lining up with TRBD2. After removal of 4 bases from V and 1 base from J, the junction contained 14 bases not matched to a gene. CDR3 size: 19 residues. Germline V gene lookup returns CDR1 SGHTA and CDR2 FQGTGA.

This clone appeared once. V is TRBV9 and J is TRBJ1-4, with 10 bases lining up with TRBD1. The ends lost 1 base at V and 0 bases at J; junction bases unmatched: 3. The CDR3 has 17 residues. The germline gives CDR1 SGDLS, CDR2 YYNGEE. CDR3 coding DNA: TGTGCCAGCAGCGTACGTGGGACAGGGGCAACTAATGAAAAACTGTTTTTT. Translated: CASSVRGTGATNEKLFF.

This clone came up once. V is TRBV28 and J is TRBJ2-1, with TRBD2 matching 11 bases. The CDR3 spans 16 residues. V lost 5 bases, J lost 4 bases, and 7 bases stayed unmatched. Germline CDR1 reads MDHEN; CDR2 reads SYDVKM. This CDR3 reads CASSTRLAGYYNEQFF. Here the CDR3 DNA reads TGTGCCAGCAGTACGCGACTAGCGGGGTATTACAATGAGCAGTTCTTC.

This clone was seen a handful of times. The J gene is TRBJ1-6, the V gene TRBV6-6, with 9 bases matching TRBD1. Germline V lookup: CDR1 MNHNY, CDR2 SVGAGI (reference sequence). The CDR3 spans 15 residues. V lost 2 bases and J lost 7; bases outside the gene matches: 3. CDR3 bases: TGTGCCAGCAGTTACGGGACAGGGCGGAATTCACCCCTCCACTTT. As protein: CASSYGTGRNSPLHF.

V is TRBV28 and J is TRBJ2-1; D unclear. The CDR3 sequence is 10 residues long. In germline, CDR1 is MDHEN, CDR2 SYDVKM. Trimming took 10 bases from V and 7 from J, leaving 8 bases between them. The DNA for the CDR3 is TGTGCCACCATCAGAAATGAGCAGTTCTTC. It encodes CATIRNEQFF.

Turning to this clone: Relative to the germline gene, one junction end is altered; a read error may explain this. The same CDR3 can be traced to other DNA sequences in this sample. The V and J genes are TRBV7-2 and TRBJ2-1; 8 bases map to TRBD1. This CDR3 spans 15 amino acids. Germline CDR1 SGHTA, CDR2 FQGNSA. The CDR3: CASSTGTGPYNEQFF. DNA of the CDR3: TGTGCCAGCAGCACCGGGACAGGTCCCTATAATGAGCAGTTCTTC.